A single count supports the clone carrying this T cell receptor (beta chain). Its specificity is unknown. The sample belongs to a study of shared clonotypes between healthy human individuals. General observations from the study: Sorted-subset sequencing was shown by rarefaction to be incomplete despite large depth.

Only CD45RO-negative cells positively selected for CCR7 counted as naive CD8 cells, so terminally differentiated effector memory CD45RA+ cells were excluded. Donors had no recently reported acute infections or vaccinations and were HIV-negative. Roughly 200 ng DNA, about 30,000 T cell genomes, went into each sorted-subset replicate PCR. Sequencing used immunoSEQ multiplex PCR; TCRdb keeps in-frame clones, though not all of them. The repertoire holds some 2,100,000 clones, with approximately 94% as singletons. The receptor was derived from a man in his late teens or twenties in good health. Some clones in this sample may be carry-over from other donors' samples. What was sequenced was naive CD8+ T cells from PBMCs.

The CDR3 loop reads CASSLLARGYEQYF. For the CDR3, the DNA is TGTGCCAGCAGCTTGCTGGCCAGGGGTTACGAGCAGTACTTC. The chain carries TRBV5-5 and TRBJ2-7; tentative D call: TRBD1 (6 bases). Germline lookup yields CDR1 SGHKS and CDR2 YYEKEE (reference sequence). V lost 1 base and J lost 4, with 12 bases in between. The CDR3 has 14 residues.